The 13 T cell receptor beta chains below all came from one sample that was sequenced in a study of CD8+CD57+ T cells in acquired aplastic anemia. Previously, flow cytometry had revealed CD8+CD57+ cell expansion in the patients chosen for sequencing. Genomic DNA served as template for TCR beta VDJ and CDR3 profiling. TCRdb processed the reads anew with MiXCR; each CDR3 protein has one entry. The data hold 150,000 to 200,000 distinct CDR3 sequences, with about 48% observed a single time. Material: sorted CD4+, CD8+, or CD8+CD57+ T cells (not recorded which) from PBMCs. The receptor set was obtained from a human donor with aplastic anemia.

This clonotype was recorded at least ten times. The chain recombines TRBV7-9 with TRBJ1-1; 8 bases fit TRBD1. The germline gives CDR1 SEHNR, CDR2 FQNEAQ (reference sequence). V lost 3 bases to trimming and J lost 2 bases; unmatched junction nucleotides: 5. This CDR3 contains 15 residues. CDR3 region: CASSFLGQGNTEAFF. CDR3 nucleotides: TGTGCCAGCAGCTTCCTAGGACAGGGAAACACTGAAGCTTTCTTT.

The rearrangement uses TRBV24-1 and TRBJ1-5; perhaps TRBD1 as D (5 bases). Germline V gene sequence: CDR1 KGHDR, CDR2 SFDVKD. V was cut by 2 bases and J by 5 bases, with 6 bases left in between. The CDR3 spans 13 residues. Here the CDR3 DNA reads TGTGCCACCAGTGATTCCAGGGATCAGCCCCAGCATTTT. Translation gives CATSDSRDQPQHF.

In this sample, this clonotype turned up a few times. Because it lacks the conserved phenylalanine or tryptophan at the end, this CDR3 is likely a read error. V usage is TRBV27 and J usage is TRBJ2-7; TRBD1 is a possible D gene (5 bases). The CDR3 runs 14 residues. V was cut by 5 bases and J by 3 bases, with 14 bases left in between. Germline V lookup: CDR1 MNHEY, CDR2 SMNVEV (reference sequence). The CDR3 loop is CASSPQGFRYEQYL. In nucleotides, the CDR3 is TGTGCCAGCAGTCCTCAGGGTTTCCGCTACGAGCAGTACCTC.

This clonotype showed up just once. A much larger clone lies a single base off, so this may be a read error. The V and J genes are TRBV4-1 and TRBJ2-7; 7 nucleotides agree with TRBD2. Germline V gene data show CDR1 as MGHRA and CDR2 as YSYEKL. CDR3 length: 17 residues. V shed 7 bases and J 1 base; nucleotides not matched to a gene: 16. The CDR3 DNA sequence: TGCGCCAGCAACCACGCTACATCCCGGGACTATTCCTACGAGCAGTACTTC. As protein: CASNHATSRDYSYEQYF.

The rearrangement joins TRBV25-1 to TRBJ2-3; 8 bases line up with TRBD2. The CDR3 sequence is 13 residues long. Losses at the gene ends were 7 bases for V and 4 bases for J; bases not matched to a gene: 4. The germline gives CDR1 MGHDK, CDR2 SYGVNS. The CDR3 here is CASIERGSDTQYF. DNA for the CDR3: TGTGCCAGCATTGAGCGGGGGTCAGATACGCAGTATTTT.

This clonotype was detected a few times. The CDR3 protein is CASGFSERLTGELFF. The DNA for the CDR3 is TGTGCTAGTGGTTTTAGTGAGAGGCTTACCGGGGAGCTGTTTTTT. This chain connects TRBV12-5 to TRBJ2-2; D unclear. The CDR3 totals 15 residues. Germline V gene sequence: CDR1 LGHNT, CDR2 FRNRAP. With 3 bases removed from V and 5 bases from J, the gap between germline ends came to 13 bases.

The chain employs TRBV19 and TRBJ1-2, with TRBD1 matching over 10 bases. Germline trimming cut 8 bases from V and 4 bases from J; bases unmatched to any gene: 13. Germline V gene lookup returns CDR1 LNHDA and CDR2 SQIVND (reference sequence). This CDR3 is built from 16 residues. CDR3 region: CASSGTGARSLYGYTF. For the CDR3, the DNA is TGTGCCAGTTCCGGGACAGGGGCCCGAAGCCTCTATGGCTACACCTTC.

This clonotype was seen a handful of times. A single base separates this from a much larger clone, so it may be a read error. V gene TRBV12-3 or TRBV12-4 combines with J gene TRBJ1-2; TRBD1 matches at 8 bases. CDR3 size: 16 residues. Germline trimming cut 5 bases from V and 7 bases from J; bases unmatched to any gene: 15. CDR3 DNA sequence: TGTGCCAGCAGTCCAAACCTTTTGGGACAGGTAGGTGGCTACACCTTC. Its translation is CASSPNLLGQVGGYTF.

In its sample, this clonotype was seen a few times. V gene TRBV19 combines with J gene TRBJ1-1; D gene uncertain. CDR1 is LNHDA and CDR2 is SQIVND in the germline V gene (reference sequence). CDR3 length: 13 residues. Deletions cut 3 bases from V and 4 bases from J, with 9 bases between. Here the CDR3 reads CASSIYSGTEAFF. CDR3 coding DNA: TGTGCCAGTAGTATTTACAGTGGCACTGAAGCTTTCTTT.

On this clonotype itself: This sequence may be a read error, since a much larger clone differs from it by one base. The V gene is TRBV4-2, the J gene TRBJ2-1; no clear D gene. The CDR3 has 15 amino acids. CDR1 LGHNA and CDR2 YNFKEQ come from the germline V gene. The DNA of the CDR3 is TGTGCCGGCAGCCAAGGCTCGGTGTATTGGAATGAGCAGTTCTTC. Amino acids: CAGSQGSVYWNEQFF.

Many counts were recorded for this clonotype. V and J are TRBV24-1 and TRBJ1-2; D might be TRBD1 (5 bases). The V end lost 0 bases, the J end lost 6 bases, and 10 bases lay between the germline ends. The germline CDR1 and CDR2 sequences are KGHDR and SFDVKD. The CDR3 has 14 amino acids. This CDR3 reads CATSDLDSPDGYTF. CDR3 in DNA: TGTGCCACCAGTGATTTGGACAGCCCGGATGGCTACACCTTC.

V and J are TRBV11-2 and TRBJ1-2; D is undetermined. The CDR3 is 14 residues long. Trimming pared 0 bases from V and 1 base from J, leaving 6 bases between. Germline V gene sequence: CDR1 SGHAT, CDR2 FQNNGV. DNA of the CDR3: TGTGCCAGCAGCTTAGATCCAAGTAACTATGGCTACACCTTC. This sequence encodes CASSLDPSNYGYTF.

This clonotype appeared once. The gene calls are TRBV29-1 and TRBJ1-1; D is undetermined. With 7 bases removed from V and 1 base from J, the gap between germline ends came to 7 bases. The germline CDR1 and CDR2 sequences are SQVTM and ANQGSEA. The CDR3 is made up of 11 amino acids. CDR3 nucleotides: TGCAGCGCGCAAGAGAACACTGAAGCTTTCTTT. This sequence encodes CSAQENTEAFF.